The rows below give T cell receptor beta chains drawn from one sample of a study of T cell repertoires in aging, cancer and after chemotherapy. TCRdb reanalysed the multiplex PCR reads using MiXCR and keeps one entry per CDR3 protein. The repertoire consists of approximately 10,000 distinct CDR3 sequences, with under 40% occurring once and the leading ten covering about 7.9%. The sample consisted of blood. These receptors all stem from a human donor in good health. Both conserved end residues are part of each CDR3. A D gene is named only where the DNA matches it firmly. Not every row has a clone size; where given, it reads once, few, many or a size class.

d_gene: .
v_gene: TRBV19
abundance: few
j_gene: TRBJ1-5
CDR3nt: TGTGCCAGTAGTATCACCTCAGGGGAAAGCAATCAGCCCCAGCATTTT
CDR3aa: CASSITSGESNQPQHF

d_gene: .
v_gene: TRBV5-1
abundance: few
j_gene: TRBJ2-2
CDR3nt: TGCGCCAGCAACCATGGGTGGGGGAGTAACACCGGGGAGCTGTTTTTT
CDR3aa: CASNHGWGSNTGELFF

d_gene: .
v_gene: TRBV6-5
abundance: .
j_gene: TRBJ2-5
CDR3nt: TGTGCCAGCAGTCCGACTTACAAAGGTCAAGAGACCCAGTACTTC
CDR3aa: CASSPTYKGQETQYF

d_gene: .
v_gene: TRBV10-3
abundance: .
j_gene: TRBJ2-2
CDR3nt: TGTGCCATCAGCGTTCCTGCGACAGGGAACACCGGGGAGCTGTTTTTT
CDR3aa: CAISVPATGNTGELFF

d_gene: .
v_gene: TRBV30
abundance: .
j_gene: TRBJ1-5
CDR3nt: TGTGCCTGGAGGTCTAGTGGGACACGCAATCAGCCCCAGCATTTT
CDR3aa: CAWRSSGTRNQPQHF

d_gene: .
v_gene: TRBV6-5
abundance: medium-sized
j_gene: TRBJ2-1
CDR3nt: TGTGCCAGCAGTTACTCGGGCGACAATGAGCAGTTCTTC
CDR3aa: CASSYSGDNEQFF

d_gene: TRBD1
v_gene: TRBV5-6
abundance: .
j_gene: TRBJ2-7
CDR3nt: TGTGCCAGCAGCTCCCGGGACAGGAGGTTCGACGAGCAGTACTTC
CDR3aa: CASSSRDRRFDEQYF

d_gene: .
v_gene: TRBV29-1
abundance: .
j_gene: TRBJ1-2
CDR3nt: TGCAGCGTTGAATATGCTCCGGGAGGAGCGGGGGGCTACACCTTC
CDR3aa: CSVEYAPGGAGGYTF

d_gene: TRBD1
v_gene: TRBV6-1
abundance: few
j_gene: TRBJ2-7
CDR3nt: TGTGCCAGCAGTTCTGTCCTTCTCCGGGACAGGGGCCCGAAGTCCTCCTACGAGCAGTACTTC
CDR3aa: CASSSVLLRDRGPKSSYEQYF

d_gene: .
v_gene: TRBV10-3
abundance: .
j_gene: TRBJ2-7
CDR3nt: TGTGCCACCCGACGGGGTGAAGAGCAGTACTTC
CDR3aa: CATRRGEEQYF

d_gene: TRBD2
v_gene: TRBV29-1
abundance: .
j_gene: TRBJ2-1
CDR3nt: TGCAGCGCTCGATTAGCGGGAGACAATAAGCAGTTCTTC
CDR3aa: CSARLAGDNKQFF

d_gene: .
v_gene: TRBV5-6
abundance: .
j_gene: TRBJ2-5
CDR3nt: TGTGCCAGCAGCTTGGAGGTCGGAGGGGGGGAGACCCAGTACTTC
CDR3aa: CASSLEVGGGETQYF

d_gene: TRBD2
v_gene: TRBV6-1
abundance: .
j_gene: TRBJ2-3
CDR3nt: TGTGCCAGCAGTGTCGGGGAGGGTTTTAGCACAGATACGCAGTATTTT
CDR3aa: CASSVGEGFSTDTQYF

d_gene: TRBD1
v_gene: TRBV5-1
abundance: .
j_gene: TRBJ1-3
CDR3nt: TGCGCCAGCAGCCTAGGGACAGGGGGAAACACCATATATTTT
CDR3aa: CASSLGTGGNTIYF

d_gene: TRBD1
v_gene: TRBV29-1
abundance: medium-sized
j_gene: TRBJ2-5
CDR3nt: TGCAGCGTTGGCCGGGACAGGGGTGGAAAGACCCAGTACTTC
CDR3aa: CSVGRDRGGKTQYF

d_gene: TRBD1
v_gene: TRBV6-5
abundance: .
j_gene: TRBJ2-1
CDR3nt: TGTGCCAGCAGGGGGACAGGCCGATATGAGCAGTTCTTC
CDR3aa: CASRGTGRYEQFF